This T cell receptor (beta chain) was identified in a study of regulatory T cells in long-lasting Graves disease. This clonotype has at least ten counts. Its antigen is not known. Arm-PCR with iRepertoire HTBI primers amplified the CDR3 regions for these TCR beta libraries. TCRdb recomputed calls from the multiplex PCR reads with MiXCR, one row per CDR3 protein. The sample carries 300,000 to 500,000 distinct CDR3 sequences, around 21% recorded once. Germline loops: CDR1 SQVTM, CDR2 ANQGSEA. The CDR3 runs to 15 residues. Trimming removed 3 bases at V and 3 bases at J, with 18 bases between. Time point meaning: persistent/refractory GD, antithyroid drugs over 5 years with positive TRAb. PBMCs were the source of the RNA used for TCR sequencing. Study outcomes and limitations: Among samples with persistent disease, TRBV28, TRBJ1-2 and TRBJ2-5 were favored.

This material consisted of peripheral blood mononuclear cells (PBMCs), taken when the disease was refractory, from a patient treated with antithyroid drugs. The receptor comes from a female donor with Graves disease. The genes are TRBV29-1 and TRBJ2-7, with D perhaps matching TRBD2 (5 bases). CDR3 amino acids: CSVEGVRADLYEQYF. For the CDR3, the DNA is TGCAGCGTTGAGGGAGTGCGGGCAGACCTCTACGAGCAGTACTTC.